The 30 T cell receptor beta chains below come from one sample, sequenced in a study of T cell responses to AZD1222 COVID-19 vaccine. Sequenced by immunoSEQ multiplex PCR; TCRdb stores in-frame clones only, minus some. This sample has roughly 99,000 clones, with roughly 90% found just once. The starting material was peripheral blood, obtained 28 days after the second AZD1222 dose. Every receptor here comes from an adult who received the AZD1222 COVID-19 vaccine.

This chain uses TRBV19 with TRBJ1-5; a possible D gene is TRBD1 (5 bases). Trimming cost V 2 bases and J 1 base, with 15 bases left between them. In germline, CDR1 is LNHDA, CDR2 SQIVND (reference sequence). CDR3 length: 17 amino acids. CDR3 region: CASSISGSGGSNQPQHF. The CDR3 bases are TGTGCCAGTAGTATATCCGGGAGTGGGGGGAGCAATCAGCCCCAGCATTTT. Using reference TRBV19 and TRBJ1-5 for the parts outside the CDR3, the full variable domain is DGGITQSPKYLFRKEGQNVTLSCEQNLNHDAMYWYRQDPGQGLRLIYYSQIVNDFQKGDIAEGYSVSREKKESFPLTVTSAQKNPTAFYLCASSISGSGGSNQPQHFGDGTRLSIL.

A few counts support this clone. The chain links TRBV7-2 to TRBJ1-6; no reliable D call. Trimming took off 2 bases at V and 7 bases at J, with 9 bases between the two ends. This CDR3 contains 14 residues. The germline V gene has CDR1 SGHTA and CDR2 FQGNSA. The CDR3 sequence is CASSLYGGNSPLHF. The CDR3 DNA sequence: TGTGCCAGCAGCTTATACGGTGGGAATTCACCCCTCCACTTT. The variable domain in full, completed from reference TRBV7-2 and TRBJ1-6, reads GAGVSQSPSNKVTEKGKDVELRCDPISGHTALYWYRQSLGQGLEFLIYFQGNSAPDKSGLPSDRFSAERTGGSVSTLTIQRTQQEDSAVYLCASSLYGGNSPLHFGNGTRLTVT.

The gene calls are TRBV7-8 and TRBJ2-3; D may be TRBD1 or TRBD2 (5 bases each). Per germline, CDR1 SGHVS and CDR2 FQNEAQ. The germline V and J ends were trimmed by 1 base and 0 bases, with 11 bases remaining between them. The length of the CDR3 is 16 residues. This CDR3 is CASSLDRRSSTDTQYF. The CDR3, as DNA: TGTGCCAGCAGCTTAGACAGGAGGTCTAGCACAGATACGCAGTATTTT.

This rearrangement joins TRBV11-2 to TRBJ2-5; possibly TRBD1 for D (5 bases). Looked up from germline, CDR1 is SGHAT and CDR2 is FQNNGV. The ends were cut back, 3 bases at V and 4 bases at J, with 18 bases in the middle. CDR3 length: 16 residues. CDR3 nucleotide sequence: TGTGCCAGCAGCTTTGCGGTCGGAATTCAGGGAGAGACCCAGTACTTC. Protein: CASSFAVGIQGETQYF.

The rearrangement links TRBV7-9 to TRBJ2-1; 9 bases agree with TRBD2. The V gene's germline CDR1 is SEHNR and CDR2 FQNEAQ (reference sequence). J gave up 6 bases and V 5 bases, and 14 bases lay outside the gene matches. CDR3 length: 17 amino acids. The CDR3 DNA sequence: TGTGCCAGCAGCCGACCGGGCGGGAGGGCCCAGGTCAATGAGCAGTTCTTC. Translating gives CASSRPGGRAQVNEQFF.

The CDR3 DNA follows: TGTGCCAGCAGCTACACTAGCGGGAGTCCAGATACGCAGTATTTT. Amino acids: CASSYTSGSPDTQYF. The chain has TRBV5-4 and TRBJ2-3; the match to TRBD2 covers 11 bases. This CDR3 has 15 amino acids. CDR1 is SGHNT and CDR2 is YYREEE in the germline V gene (reference sequence). Germline trimming cut 3 bases from V and 4 bases from J; bases unmatched to any gene: 4.

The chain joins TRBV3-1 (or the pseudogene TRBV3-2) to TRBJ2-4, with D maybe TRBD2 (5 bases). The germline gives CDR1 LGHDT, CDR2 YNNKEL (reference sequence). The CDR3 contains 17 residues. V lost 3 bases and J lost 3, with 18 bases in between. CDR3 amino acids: CASSHPVTPGIKNIQYF. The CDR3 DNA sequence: TGTGCCAGCAGCCACCCGGTCACCCCGGGGATCAAAAACATTCAGTACTTC.

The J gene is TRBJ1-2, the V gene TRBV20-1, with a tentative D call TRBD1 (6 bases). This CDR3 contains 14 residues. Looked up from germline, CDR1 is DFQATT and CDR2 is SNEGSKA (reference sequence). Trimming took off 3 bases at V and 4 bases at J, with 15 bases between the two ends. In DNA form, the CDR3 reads TGCAGTGCTAGTAATGCAGGGGACCTCTATGGCTACACCTTC. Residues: CSASNAGDLYGYTF.

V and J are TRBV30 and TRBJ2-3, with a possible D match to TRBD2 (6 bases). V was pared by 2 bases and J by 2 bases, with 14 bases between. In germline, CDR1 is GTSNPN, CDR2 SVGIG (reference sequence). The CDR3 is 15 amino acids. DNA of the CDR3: TGTGCCTGGAGTAGGAGGGGAGGTTTCACAGATACGCAGTATTTT. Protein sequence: CAWSRRGGFTDTQYF. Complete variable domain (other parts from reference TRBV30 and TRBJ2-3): SQTIHQWPATLVQPVGSPLSLECTVEGTSNPNLYWYRQAAGRGLQLLFYSVGIGQISSEVPQNLSASRPQDRQFILSSKKLLLSDSGFYLCAWSRRGGFTDTQYFGPGTRLTVL.

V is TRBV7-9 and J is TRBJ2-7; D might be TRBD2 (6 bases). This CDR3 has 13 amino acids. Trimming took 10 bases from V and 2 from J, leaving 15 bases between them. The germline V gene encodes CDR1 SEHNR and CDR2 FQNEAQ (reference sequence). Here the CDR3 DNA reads TGTGCCACCCTCGGGCGGGACCCCTACGAGCAGTACTTC. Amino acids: CATLGRDPYEQYF.

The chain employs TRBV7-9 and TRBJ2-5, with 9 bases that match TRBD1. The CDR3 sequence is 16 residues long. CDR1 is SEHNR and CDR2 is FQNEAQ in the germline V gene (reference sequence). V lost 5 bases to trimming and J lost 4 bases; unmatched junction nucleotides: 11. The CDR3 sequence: CASSPRTGDSGETQYF. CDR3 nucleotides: TGTGCCAGCAGCCCCCGGACAGGGGATTCCGGAGAGACCCAGTACTTC.

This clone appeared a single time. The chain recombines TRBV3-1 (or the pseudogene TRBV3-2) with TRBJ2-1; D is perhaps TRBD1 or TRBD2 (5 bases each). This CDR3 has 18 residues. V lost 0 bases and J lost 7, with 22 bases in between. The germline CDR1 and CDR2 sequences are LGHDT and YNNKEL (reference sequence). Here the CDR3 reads CASSQDRRGPPRENEQFF. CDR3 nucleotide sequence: TGTGCCAGCAGCCAAGATCGAAGGGGACCGCCCCGGGAAAATGAGCAGTTCTTC.

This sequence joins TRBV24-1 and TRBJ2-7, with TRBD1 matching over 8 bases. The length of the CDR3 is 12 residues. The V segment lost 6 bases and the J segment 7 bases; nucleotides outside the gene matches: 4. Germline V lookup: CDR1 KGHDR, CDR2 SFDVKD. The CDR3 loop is CATSPRGREQYF. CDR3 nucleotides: TGTGCCACCAGTCCCAGGGGGCGGGAGCAGTACTTC.

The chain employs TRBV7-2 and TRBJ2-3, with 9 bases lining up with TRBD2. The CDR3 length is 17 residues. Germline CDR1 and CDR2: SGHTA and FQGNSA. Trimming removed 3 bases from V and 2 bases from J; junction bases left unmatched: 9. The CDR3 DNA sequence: TGTGCCAGCAGCTTCGCTTTTAGCGGGAGACCCACAGATACGCAGTATTTT. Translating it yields CASSFAFSGRPTDTQYF.

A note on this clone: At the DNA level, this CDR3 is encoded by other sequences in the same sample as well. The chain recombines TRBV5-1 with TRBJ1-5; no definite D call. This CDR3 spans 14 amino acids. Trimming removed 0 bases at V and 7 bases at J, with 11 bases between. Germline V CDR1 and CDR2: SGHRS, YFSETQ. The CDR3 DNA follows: TGCGCCAGCAGCTTGGAAGCCGGCCGGCAGCCCCAGCATTTT. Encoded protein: CASSLEAGRQPQHF.

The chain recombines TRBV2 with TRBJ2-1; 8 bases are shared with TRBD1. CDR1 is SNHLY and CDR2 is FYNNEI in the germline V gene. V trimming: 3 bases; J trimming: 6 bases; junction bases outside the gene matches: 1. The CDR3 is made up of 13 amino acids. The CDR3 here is CASSEGQVNEQFF. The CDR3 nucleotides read TGTGCCAGCAGTGAGGGACAGGTCAATGAGCAGTTCTTC.

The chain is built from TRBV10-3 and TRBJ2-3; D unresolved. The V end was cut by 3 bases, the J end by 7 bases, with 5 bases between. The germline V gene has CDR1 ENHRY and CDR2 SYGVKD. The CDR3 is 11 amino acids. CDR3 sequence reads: CAISDQNTQYF. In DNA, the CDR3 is TGTGCCATCAGTGATCAGAATACGCAGTATTTT.

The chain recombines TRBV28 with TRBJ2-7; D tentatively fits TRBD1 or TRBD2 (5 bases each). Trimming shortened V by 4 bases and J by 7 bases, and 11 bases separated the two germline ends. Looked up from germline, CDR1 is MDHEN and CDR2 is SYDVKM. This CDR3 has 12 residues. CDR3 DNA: TGTGCCAGCAGTTGGGGCGGGCAGGAGCAGTACTTC. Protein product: CASSWGGQEQYF.

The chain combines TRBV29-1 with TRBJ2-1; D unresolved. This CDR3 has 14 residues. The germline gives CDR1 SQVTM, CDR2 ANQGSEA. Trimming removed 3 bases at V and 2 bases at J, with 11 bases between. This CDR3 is CSVDGRPAYNEQFF. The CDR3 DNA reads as TGCAGCGTTGATGGGCGCCCAGCCTACAATGAGCAGTTCTTC.

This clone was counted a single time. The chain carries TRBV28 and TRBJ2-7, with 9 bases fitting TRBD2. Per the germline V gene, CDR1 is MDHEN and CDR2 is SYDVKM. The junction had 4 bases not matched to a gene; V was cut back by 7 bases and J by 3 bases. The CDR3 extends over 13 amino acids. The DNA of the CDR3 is TGTGCCAGCATTAGCGGGAGATACTACGAGCAGTACTTC. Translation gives CASISGRYYEQYF.

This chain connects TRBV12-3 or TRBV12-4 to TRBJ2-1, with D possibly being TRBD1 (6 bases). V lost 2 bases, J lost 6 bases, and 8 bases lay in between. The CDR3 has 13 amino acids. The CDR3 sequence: CASSLWTANEQFF. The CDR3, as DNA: TGTGCCAGCAGTTTATGGACAGCCAATGAGCAGTTCTTC.

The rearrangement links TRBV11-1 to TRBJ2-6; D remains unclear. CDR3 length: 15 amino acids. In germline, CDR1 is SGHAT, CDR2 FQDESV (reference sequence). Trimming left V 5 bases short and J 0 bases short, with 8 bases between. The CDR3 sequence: CASSTTRSGANVLTF. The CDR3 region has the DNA TGTGCCAGCAGCACTACCCGCTCTGGGGCCAACGTCCTGACTTTC.

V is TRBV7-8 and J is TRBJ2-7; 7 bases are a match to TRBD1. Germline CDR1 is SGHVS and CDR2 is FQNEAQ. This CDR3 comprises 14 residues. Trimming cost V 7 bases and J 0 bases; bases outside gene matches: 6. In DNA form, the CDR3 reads TGTGCCAGCAAACCCAACAGGGGCTCCTACGAGCAGTACTTC. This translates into CASKPNRGSYEQYF.

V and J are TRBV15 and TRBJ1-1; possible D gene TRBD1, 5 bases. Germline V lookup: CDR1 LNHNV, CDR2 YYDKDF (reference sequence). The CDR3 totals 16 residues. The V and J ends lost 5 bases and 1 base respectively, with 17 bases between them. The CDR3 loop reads CATSPPGGVGNTEAFF. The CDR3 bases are TGTGCCACCAGCCCCCCGGGGGGAGTAGGGAACACTGAAGCTTTCTTT.

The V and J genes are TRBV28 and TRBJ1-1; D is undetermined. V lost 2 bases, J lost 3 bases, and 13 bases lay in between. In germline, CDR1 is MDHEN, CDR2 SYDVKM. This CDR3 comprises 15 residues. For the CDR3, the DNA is TGTGCCAGCAGTTTAGTTGGCAGGACTTACACTGAAGCTTTCTTT. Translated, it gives CASSLVGRTYTEAFF.

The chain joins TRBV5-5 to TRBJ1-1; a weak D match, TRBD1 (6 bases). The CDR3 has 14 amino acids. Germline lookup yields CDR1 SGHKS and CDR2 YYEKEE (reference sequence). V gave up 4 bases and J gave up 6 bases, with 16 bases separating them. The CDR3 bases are TGTGCCAGCAGCCGTTCCCGGGACACTCCTGAAGCTTTCTTT. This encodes CASSRSRDTPEAFF.

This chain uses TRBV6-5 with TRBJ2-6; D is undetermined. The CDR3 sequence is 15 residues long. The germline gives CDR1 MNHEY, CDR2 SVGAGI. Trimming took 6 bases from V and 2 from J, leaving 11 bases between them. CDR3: CASRDTPAGANVLTF. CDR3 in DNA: TGTGCCAGCAGAGACACGCCGGCTGGGGCCAACGTCCTGACTTTC.

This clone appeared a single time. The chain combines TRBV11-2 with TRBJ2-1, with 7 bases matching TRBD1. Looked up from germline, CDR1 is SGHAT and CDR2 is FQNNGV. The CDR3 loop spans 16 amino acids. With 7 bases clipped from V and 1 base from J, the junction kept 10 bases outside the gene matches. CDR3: CASTGPDRESYNEQFF. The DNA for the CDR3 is TGTGCCAGCACTGGGCCCGACAGGGAATCCTACAATGAGCAGTTCTTC.

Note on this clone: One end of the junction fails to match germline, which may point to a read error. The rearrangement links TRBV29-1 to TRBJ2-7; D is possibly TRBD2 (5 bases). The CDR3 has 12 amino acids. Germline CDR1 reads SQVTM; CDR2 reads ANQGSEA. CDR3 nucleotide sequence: TGCAGCGTAGAAGCGGACGGCTACGAGCAGTACTTC. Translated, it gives CSVEADGYEQYF.

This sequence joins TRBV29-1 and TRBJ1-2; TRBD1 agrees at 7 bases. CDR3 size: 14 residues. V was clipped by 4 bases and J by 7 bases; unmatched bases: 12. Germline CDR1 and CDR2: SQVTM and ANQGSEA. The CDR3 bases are TGCAGCGTTGGTCCGACGGGGACAGAGTTTGGCTACACCTTC. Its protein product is CSVGPTGTEFGYTF. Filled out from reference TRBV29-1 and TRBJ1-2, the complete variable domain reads SAVISQKPSRDICQRGTSLTIQCQVDSQVTMMFWYRQQPGQSLTLIATANQGSEATYESGFVIDKFPISRPNLTFSTLTVSNMSPEDSSIYLCSVGPTGTEFGYTFGSGTRLTVV.